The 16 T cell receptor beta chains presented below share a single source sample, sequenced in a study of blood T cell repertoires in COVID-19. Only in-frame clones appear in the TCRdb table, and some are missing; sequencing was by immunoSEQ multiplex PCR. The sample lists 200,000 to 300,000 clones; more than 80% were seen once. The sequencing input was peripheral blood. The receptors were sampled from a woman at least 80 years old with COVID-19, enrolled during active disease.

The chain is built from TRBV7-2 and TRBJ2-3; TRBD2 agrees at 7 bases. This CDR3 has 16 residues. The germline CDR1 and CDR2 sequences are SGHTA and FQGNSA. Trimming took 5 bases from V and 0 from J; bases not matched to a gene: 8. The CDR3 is CASSQGRLASTDTQYF. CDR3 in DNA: TGTGCCAGCAGCCAAGGTAGACTAGCTAGCACAGATACGCAGTATTTT. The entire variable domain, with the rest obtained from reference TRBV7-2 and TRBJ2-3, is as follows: GAGVSQSPSNKVTEKGKDVELRCDPISGHTALYWYRQSLGQGLEFLIYFQGNSAPDKSGLPSDRFSAERTGGSVSTLTIQRTQQEDSAVYLCASSQGRLASTDTQYFGPGTRLTVL.

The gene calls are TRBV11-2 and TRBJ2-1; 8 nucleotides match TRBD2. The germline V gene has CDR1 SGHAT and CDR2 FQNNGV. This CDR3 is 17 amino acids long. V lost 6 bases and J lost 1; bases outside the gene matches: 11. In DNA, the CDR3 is TGTGCCAGCAGGCTCGGGGCTAGCGGGTTTTCCTACAATGAGCAGTTCTTC. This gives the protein CASRLGASGFSYNEQFF.

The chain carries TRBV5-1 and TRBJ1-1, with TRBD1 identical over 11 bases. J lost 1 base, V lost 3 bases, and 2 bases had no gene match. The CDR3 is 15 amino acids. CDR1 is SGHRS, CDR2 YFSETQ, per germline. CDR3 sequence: CASSWGTGGNTEAFF. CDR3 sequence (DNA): TGCGCCAGCAGCTGGGGGACAGGGGGGAACACTGAAGCTTTCTTT. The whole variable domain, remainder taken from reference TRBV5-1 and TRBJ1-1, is KAGVTQTPRYLIKTRGQQVTLSCSPISGHRSVSWYQQTPGQGLQFLFEYFSETQRNKGNFPGRFSGRQFSNSRSEMNVSTLELGDSALYLCASSWGTGGNTEAFFGQGTRLTVV.

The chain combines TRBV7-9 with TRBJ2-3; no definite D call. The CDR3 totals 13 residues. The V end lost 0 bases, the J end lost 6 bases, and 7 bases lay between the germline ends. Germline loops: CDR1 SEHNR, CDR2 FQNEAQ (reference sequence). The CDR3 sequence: CASSLARLDTQYF. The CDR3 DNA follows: TGTGCCAGCAGCTTAGCGCGGTTGGATACGCAGTATTTT.

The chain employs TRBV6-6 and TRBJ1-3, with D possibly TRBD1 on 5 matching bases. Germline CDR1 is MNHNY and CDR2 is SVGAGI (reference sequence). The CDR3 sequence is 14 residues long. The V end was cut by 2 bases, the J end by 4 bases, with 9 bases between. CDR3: CASSYMGLGNTIYF. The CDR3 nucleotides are TGTGCCAGCAGTTACATGGGGCTGGGAAACACCATATATTTT.

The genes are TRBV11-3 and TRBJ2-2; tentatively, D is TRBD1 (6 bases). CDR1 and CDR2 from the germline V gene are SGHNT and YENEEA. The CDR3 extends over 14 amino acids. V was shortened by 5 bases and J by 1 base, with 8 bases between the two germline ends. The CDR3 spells CASSEQGNTGELFF. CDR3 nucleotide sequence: TGTGCCAGCAGCGAACAGGGGAACACCGGGGAGCTGTTTTTT.

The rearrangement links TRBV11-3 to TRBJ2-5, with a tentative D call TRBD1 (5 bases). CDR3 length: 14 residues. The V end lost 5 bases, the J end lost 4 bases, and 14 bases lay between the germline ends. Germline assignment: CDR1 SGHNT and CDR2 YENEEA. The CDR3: CASSLAPGRETQYF. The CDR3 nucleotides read TGTGCCAGCAGCCTCGCACCAGGGCGAGAGACCCAGTACTTC. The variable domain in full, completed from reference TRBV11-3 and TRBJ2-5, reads EAGVVQSPRYKIIEKKQPVAFWCNPISGHNTLYWYLQNLGQGPELLIRYENEEAVDDSQLPKDRFSAERLKGVDSTLKIQPAELGDSAVYLCASSLAPGRETQYFGPGTRLLVL.

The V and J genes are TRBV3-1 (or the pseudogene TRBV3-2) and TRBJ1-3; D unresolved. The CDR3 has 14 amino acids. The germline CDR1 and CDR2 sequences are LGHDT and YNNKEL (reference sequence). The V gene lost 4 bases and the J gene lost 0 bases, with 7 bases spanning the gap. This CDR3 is CASSPYSSGNTIYF. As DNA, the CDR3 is TGTGCCAGCAGCCCGTACAGCTCTGGAAACACCATATATTTT.

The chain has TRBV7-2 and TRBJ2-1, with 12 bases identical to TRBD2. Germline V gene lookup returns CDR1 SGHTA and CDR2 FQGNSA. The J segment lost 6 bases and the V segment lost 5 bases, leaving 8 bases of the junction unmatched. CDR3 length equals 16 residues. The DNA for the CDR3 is TGTGCCAGCAGCGTACCTAGCGGGGGGGGTAGCAATGAGCAGTTCTTC. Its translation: CASSVPSGGGSNEQFF.

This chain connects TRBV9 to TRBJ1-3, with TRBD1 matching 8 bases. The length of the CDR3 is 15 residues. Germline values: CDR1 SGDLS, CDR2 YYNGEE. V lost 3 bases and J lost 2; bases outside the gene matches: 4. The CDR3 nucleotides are TGTGCCAGCAGCGCAATGGACAGGGCTGGAAACACCATATATTTT. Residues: CASSAMDRAGNTIYF.

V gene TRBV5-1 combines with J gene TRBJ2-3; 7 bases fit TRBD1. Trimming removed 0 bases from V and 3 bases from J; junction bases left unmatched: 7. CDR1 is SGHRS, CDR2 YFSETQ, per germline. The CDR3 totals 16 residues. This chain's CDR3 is CASSLVGTAPTDTQYF. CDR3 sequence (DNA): TGCGCCAGCAGCTTGGTGGGGACAGCCCCTACAGATACGCAGTATTTT.

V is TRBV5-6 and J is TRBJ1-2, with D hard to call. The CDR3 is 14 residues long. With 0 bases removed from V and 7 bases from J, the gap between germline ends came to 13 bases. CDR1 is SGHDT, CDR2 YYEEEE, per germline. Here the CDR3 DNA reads TGTGCCAGCAGCTTGGGGTCAGGTCTGGGTGGCTACACCTTC. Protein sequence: CASSLGSGLGGYTF.

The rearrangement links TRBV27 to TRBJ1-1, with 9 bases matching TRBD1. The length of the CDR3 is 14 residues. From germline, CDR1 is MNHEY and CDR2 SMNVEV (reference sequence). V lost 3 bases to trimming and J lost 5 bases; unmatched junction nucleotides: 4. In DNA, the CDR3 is TGTGCCAGCAGTTTGGGACAGGGTTGGACTGAAGCTTTCTTT. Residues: CASSLGQGWTEAFF.

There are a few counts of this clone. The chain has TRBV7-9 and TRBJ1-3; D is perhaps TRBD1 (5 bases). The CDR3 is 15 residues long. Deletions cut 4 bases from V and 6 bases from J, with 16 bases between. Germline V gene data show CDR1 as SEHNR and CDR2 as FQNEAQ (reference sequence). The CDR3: CASSSLVQGLNTIYF. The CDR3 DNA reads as TGTGCCAGCAGCTCCCTAGTGCAGGGCTTAAACACCATATATTTT. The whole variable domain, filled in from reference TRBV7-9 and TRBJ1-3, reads DTGVSQNPRHKITKRGQNVTFRCDPISEHNRLYWYRQTLGQGPEFLTYFQNEAQLEKSRLLSDRFSAERPKGSFSTLEIQRTEQGDSAMYLCASSSLVQGLNTIYFGEGSWLTVV.

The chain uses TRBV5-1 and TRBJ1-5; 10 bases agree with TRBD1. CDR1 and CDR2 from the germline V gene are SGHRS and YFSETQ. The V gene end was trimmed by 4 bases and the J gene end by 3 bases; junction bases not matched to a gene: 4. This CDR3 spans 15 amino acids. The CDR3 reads CASSTGTGDNQPQHF. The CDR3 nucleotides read TGCGCCAGCAGCACGGGGACAGGGGACAATCAGCCCCAGCATTTT.

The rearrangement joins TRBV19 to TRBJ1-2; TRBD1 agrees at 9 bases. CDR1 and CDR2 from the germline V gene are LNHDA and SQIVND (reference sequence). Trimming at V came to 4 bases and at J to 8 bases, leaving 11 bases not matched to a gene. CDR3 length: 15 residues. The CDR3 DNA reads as TGTGCCAGTAGTAGAGCCCCGGGACAGGGCCTCGGCTACACCTTC. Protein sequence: CASSRAPGQGLGYTF. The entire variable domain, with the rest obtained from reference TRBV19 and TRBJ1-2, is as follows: DGGITQSPKYLFRKEGQNVTLSCEQNLNHDAMYWYRQDPGQGLRLIYYSQIVNDFQKGDIAEGYSVSREKKESFPLTVTSAQKNPTAFYLCASSRAPGQGLGYTFGSGTRLTVV.